Below, 20 T cell receptor beta chains from the same sample are listed, as sequenced in a study of blood T cell repertoires in COVID-19. This table comes from immunoSEQ multiplex PCR, and its TCRdb copy is limited to in-frame clones, with some not included. The sample lists some 150,000 clones, more than 65% occurring once. Sequenced input: peripheral blood. These receptors were taken from a human donor with acute or convalescent COVID-19. The donor label of this sample is uncertain.

The chain is built from TRBV7-2 and TRBJ2-7; 12 bases match TRBD1. The ends lost 4 bases at V and 11 bases at J; junction bases unmatched: 12. Germline lookup yields CDR1 SGHTA and CDR2 FQGNSA. This CDR3 region has 15 residues. The CDR3 protein is CASSSGQGAREVEYF. The CDR3 DNA is TGTGCCAGCAGCTCGGGACAGGGGGCGCGGGAGGTAGAGTACTTC.

The V call is TRBV6-4, the J call TRBJ2-1, with 9 bases fitting TRBD2. This CDR3 is built from 15 residues. After removal of 4 bases from V and 9 bases from J, the junction contained 10 bases not matched to a gene. Germline CDR1 MRHNA, CDR2 SNTAGT. The CDR3 sequence is CASSVFGLAKSEQFF. The DNA of the CDR3 is TGTGCCAGCAGTGTCTTCGGACTAGCGAAGAGTGAGCAGTTCTTC.

This chain joins TRBV11-3 and TRBJ2-5, with a weak D call TRBD1 (7 bases). The germline V gene encodes CDR1 SGHNT and CDR2 YENEEA. Trimming stripped 1 base from V and 1 base from J, with 16 bases between. The CDR3 spans 17 residues. CDR3 nucleotide sequence: TGTGCCAGCAGCTTAGGGACTACGACAGGGACCCAAGAGACCCAGTACTTC. Translating gives CASSLGTTTGTQETQYF.

The V and J genes are TRBV29-1 and TRBJ1-2; 7 nucleotides agree with TRBD1. J was trimmed by 4 bases and V by 4 bases; bases with no gene match: 12. This CDR3 is built from 15 residues. Germline values: CDR1 SQVTM, CDR2 ANQGSEA. The CDR3 protein is CSVGEYRGEGYGYTF. Here the CDR3 DNA reads TGCAGCGTTGGGGAATACAGGGGAGAAGGCTATGGCTACACCTTC. Supplemented by reference TRBV29-1 and TRBJ1-2, the full variable domain reads SAVISQKPSRDICQRGTSLTIQCQVDSQVTMMFWYRQQPGQSLTLIATANQGSEATYESGFVIDKFPISRPNLTFSTLTVSNMSPEDSSIYLCSVGEYRGEGYGYTFGSGTRLTVV.

This chain links TRBV21-1 with TRBJ1-5; the DNA was not used to check the table's D call, TRBD1. TRBV21-1 is a pseudogene segment. The CDR3 has 15 residues. The CDR3, as DNA: TGTGCCAGCAGCCCTACAGGCGAGAGCAATCAGCCCCAGCATTTT. Its translation is CASSPTGESNQPQHF.

This clone was found a few times. This rearrangement joins TRBV5-1 to TRBJ2-2; D is undetermined. Deletions cut 0 bases from V and 5 bases from J, with 8 bases between. This CDR3 contains 14 residues. Per the germline V gene, CDR1 is SGHRS and CDR2 is YFSETQ. The CDR3 loop reads CASSLVQVTGELFF. CDR3 sequence (DNA): TGCGCCAGCAGCTTGGTGCAGGTTACCGGGGAGCTGTTTTTT.

A single count supports this clone. The gene calls are TRBV4-1 and TRBJ1-5, with D possibly matching TRBD1 (5 bases). CDR3 size: 15 residues. Germline CDR1 is MGHRA and CDR2 is YSYEKL. Trimming took 5 bases from V and 6 from J, leaving 17 bases between them. In nucleotides, the CDR3 is TGCGCCAGCAGCACGACAGCCTCCGGGGGTCAGCCCCAGCATTTT. Its protein is CASSTTASGGQPQHF.

The chain joins TRBV28 to TRBJ2-7, with TRBD1 identical over 10 bases. CDR1 is MDHEN and CDR2 is SYDVKM in the germline V gene. With 6 bases clipped from V and 6 bases from J, the junction kept 8 bases outside the gene matches. This CDR3 region has 14 residues. The CDR3 region has the DNA TGTGCCAGCAGCCCCGGGCGGACAGGGGGCGAGCAGTACTTC. Residues: CASSPGRTGGEQYF. Complete variable domain (other parts from reference TRBV28 and TRBJ2-7): DVKVTQSSRYLVKRTGEKVFLECVQDMDHENMFWYRQDPGLGLRLIYFSYDVKMKEKGDIPEGYSVSREKKERFSLILESASTNQTSMYLCASSPGRTGGEQYFGPGTRLTVT.

This chain uses TRBV6-2 or TRBV6-3 with TRBJ2-7; 8 bases fit TRBD1. CDR1 is MNHEY and CDR2 is SVGEGT in the germline V gene. The CDR3 extends over 15 amino acids. V lost 4 bases to trimming and J lost 2 bases; unmatched junction nucleotides: 7. CDR3 DNA: TGTGCCAGCAGTTCCGCGGACAGGGCACCCTACGAGCAGTACTTC. Its protein is CASSSADRAPYEQYF.

V and J are TRBV30 and TRBJ2-3; TRBD2 agrees at 7 bases. The CDR3 totals 18 residues. Germline lookup yields CDR1 GTSNPN and CDR2 SVGIG (reference sequence). Losses at the gene ends were 2 bases for V and 0 bases for J; bases not matched to a gene: 14. The CDR3 coding sequence is TGTGCCTGGAGTCTAACCGGGAGCGGGGCGACTAGCACAGATACGCAGTATTTT. This translates into CAWSLTGSGATSTDTQYF.

V gene TRBV6-1 combines with J gene TRBJ1-1; D unclear. Between the trimmed V and J ends, which lost 0 bases and 12 bases, there was a span of 17 bases. The CDR3 totals 14 residues. Per the germline V gene, CDR1 is MNHNS and CDR2 is SASEGT. The CDR3: CASSEAVELDITFF. The CDR3, as DNA: TGTGCCAGCAGTGAAGCTGTTGAACTTGACATTACTTTCTTT.

The chain combines TRBV18 with TRBJ1-1; 8 bases match TRBD1. J was trimmed by 2 bases and V by 3 bases; bases with no gene match: 8. From germline, CDR1 is KGHSH and CDR2 LQKENI. CDR3 size: 16 residues. The chain's CDR3 is CASSPSTGARNTEAFF. The CDR3, as DNA: TGTGCCAGCTCACCTTCGACAGGGGCGAGAAACACTGAAGCTTTCTTT.

This clone was seen more than once but under ten times. The chain employs TRBV6-5 and TRBJ1-2; 7 bases are shared with TRBD1. The CDR3 runs 13 residues. Germline V gene lookup returns CDR1 MNHEY and CDR2 SVGAGI. V was pared by 6 bases and J by 3 bases, with 4 bases of the junction left unmatched. The CDR3 region is CASSNDRDYGYTF. DNA of the CDR3: TGTGCCAGCAGCAACGACAGGGACTATGGCTACACCTTC.

The chain joins TRBV6-6 to TRBJ2-3; 7 positions agree with TRBD2. This CDR3 is built from 15 residues. J lost 3 bases, V lost 7 bases, and 10 bases had no gene match. Germline V CDR1 and CDR2: MNHNY, SVGAGI (reference sequence). CDR3 amino acids: CASTNGGRATDTQYF. CDR3 DNA sequence: TGTGCCAGCACCAACGGAGGGAGGGCAACAGATACGCAGTATTTT.

V and J are TRBV24-1 and TRBJ2-3, with D tentatively TRBD2 (6 bases). Trimming left V 7 bases short and J 4 bases short, with 20 bases between. Germline V lookup: CDR1 KGHDR, CDR2 SFDVKD. This CDR3 has 16 amino acids. The CDR3 loop is CATSQGLRKGPDTQYF. CDR3 nucleotide sequence: TGTGCCACCAGCCAGGGACTTCGGAAGGGGCCAGATACGCAGTATTTT.

The gene calls are TRBV30 and TRBJ1-6, with TRBD1 matching over 7 bases. Looked up from germline, CDR1 is GTSNPN and CDR2 is SVGIG (reference sequence). After removal of 5 bases from V and 10 bases from J, the junction contained 14 bases not matched to a gene. CDR3 length equals 15 residues. In DNA form, the CDR3 reads TGTGCCTGGTCCACCGGGACAGCGGGGGAATCACCCCTCCACTTT. Residues: CAWSTGTAGESPLHF.

This rearrangement joins TRBV5-1 to TRBJ2-7, with TRBD2 as a possible D gene (5 bases). Germline V gives CDR1 SGHRS, CDR2 YFSETQ. CDR3 length: 13 amino acids. V lost 2 bases and J lost 4, with 10 bases in between. CDR3 DNA: TGCGCCAGCAGCTTATCGACGGGGTACGAGCAGTACTTC. It specifies CASSLSTGYEQYF.

The CDR3 loop reads CASSRGRSTDTQYF. CDR3 bases: TGTGCCAGCAGCCGAGGGAGGAGCACAGATACGCAGTATTTT. The V and J genes are TRBV2 and TRBJ2-3, with TRBD2 as a possible D gene (6 bases). V gave up 6 bases and J gave up 0 bases, with 10 bases separating them. In germline, CDR1 is SNHLY, CDR2 FYNNEI. The CDR3 has 14 amino acids. The variable domain in full, with the rest retrieved from reference TRBV2 and TRBJ2-3, is EPEVTQTPSHQVTQMGQEVILRCVPISNHLYFYWYRQILGQKVEFLVSFYNNEISEKSEIFDDQFSVERPDGSNFTLKIRSTKLEDSAMYFCASSRGRSTDTQYFGPGTRLTVL.

The chain employs TRBV3-1 (or the pseudogene TRBV3-2) and TRBJ2-3; 7 bases fit TRBD2. Germline lookup yields CDR1 LGHDT and CDR2 YNNKEL (reference sequence). V shed 1 base and J 4 bases; nucleotides not matched to a gene: 8. This CDR3 is 16 amino acids long. This chain's CDR3 is CASSQGPAGSSDTQYF. CDR3 bases: TGTGCCAGCAGCCAAGGTCCAGCGGGGTCTTCAGATACGCAGTATTTT.

J is TRBJ1-1 and V is TRBV30; unclear D gene. The CDR3 is made up of 14 amino acids. The germline gives CDR1 GTSNPN, CDR2 SVGIG (reference sequence). V was pared by 5 bases and J by 1 base, with 14 bases between. The CDR3 protein is CAWSLFSGNTEAFF. The CDR3 DNA reads as TGTGCCTGGTCCCTCTTCAGCGGGAACACTGAAGCTTTCTTT.